Below are 12 T cell receptor beta chains sequenced from a single sample in a study of cytotoxic CD8 clonotypes in ibrutinib-treated CLL. Measured with immunoSEQ multiplex PCR; TCRdb has only the in-frame clones, and not every one. The data contain hundreds of thousands of clones, just over 70% of them singletons. The starting material was PBMCs, obtained after 12 months of ibrutinib treatment. These receptors originate from a human donor with chronic lymphocytic leukemia.

The genes are TRBV30 and TRBJ2-3; 8 bases agree with TRBD2. CDR1 is GTSNPN, CDR2 SVGIG, per germline (reference sequence). The CDR3 has 15 amino acids. V gave up 7 bases and J gave up 5 bases; unmatched junction bases: 14. The CDR3 nucleotides are TGTGCCTCCTCCTCCGGGAGGGCCGTGGGAGATACGCAGTATTTT. Amino acids: CASSSGRAVGDTQYF.

This clone was seen a few times. CDR3 DNA: TGTGCCAGCAGCTCGGGCCGGACCCAGTACTTC. Amino acid sequence: CASSSGRTQYF. The chain joins TRBV11-3 to TRBJ2-5; D unresolved. The germline CDR1 and CDR2 sequences are SGHNT and YENEEA. The CDR3 runs to 11 residues. V shed 4 bases and J shed 7 bases, with 7 bases lying between them.

J is TRBJ1-6 and V is TRBV2; the D gene is possibly TRBD1 (5 bases). Germline-derived CDR1 and CDR2 are SNHLY and FYNNEI. The CDR3 is made up of 15 amino acids. Trimming pared 2 bases from V and 11 bases from J, leaving 16 bases between. The CDR3 is CASSEFGTLGTPLHF. The CDR3 DNA reads as TGTGCCAGCAGTGAATTTGGGACCCTGGGGACACCCCTCCACTTT.

This clone was seen a few times. Here the CDR3 reads CASSPTDRGYEQYF. CDR3 DNA: TGTGCCAGCAGCCCGACGGACAGGGGCTACGAGCAGTACTTC. The chain combines TRBV7-9 with TRBJ2-7; 9 bases align to TRBD1. Germline V gives CDR1 SEHNR, CDR2 FQNEAQ (reference sequence). The CDR3 has 14 residues. V gave up 5 bases and J gave up 3 bases; unmatched junction bases: 5.

The chain combines TRBV6-5 with TRBJ2-2, with D perhaps being TRBD1 or TRBD2 (5 bases each). Trimming stripped 0 bases from V and 2 bases from J, with 7 bases between. The CDR3 consists of 15 residues. The germline gives CDR1 MNHEY, CDR2 SVGAGI. The CDR3 here is CASSYSGTNTGELFF. The CDR3 DNA reads as TGTGCCAGCAGTTACTCGGGGACCAACACCGGGGAGCTGTTTTTT.

The rearrangement links TRBV30 to TRBJ1-2; 8 bases are shared with TRBD1. J lost 8 bases, V lost 4 bases, and 12 bases had no gene match. The CDR3 has 14 amino acids. CDR1 is GTSNPN and CDR2 is SVGIG in the germline V gene (reference sequence). Here the CDR3 reads CAWTIVGQGAGYTF. CDR3 sequence (DNA): TGTGCCTGGACAATCGTCGGCCAGGGGGCAGGCTACACCTTC.

The rearrangement uses TRBV29-1 and TRBJ1-1, with TRBD1 matching 10 bases. V lost 8 bases and J lost 2; bases outside the gene matches: 8. Germline V gene sequence: CDR1 SQVTM, CDR2 ANQGSEA. The CDR3 totals 14 residues. The CDR3 DNA reads TGCAGCTCCCTCCGGGACAGGGGAAACACTGAAGCTTTCTTT. Encoded protein: CSSLRDRGNTEAFF.

The V call is TRBV6-5, the J call TRBJ1-1, with D possibly being TRBD1 (5 bases). This CDR3 is built from 15 residues. The V and J ends lost 2 bases and 0 bases respectively, with 10 bases between them. From germline, CDR1 is MNHEY and CDR2 SVGAGI. The CDR3 coding sequence is TGTGCCAGCAGTTACACGGGACGGATGAACACTGAAGCTTTCTTT. This encodes CASSYTGRMNTEAFF.

Worth noting for this clone: Other DNA sequences in this sample translate to the same CDR3. The V call is TRBV7-2, the J call TRBJ2-3, with 8 bases identical to TRBD2. J was trimmed by 3 bases and V by 2 bases; bases with no gene match: 4. This CDR3 is 15 amino acids long. From germline, CDR1 is SGHTA and CDR2 FQGNSA. The DNA of the CDR3 is TGTGCCAGCAGCTTAACGGCGGGAGGAACAGATACGCAGTATTTT. Its translation: CASSLTAGGTDTQYF.

Concerning this clone: Additional DNA sequences in this sample encode the identical CDR3. The chain is built from TRBV6-5 and TRBJ1-6; D call uncertain. Germline V gives CDR1 MNHEY, CDR2 SVGAGI. This CDR3 region has 14 residues. The V end lost 2 bases, the J end lost 7 bases, and 9 bases lay between the germline ends. This chain's CDR3 is CASSYGGPNSPLHF. The CDR3 DNA follows: TGTGCCAGCAGTTACGGAGGGCCCAATTCACCCCTCCACTTT.

V usage is TRBV2 and J usage is TRBJ1-5, with TRBD1 matching 9 bases. The CDR3 is made up of 15 amino acids. The germline CDR1 and CDR2 sequences are SNHLY and FYNNEI. With V trimmed by 5 bases and J by 5 bases, 7 bases remained unmatched. The DNA of the CDR3 is TGTGCCAGCAGTTTCTGGGACAGGGAGGATCAGCCCCAGCATTTT. Translation: CASSFWDREDQPQHF.

The chain couples TRBV28 to TRBJ2-7; D is uncertain. V lost 4 bases, J lost 4 bases, and 8 bases lay in between. The CDR3 spans 12 residues. Germline V gene sequence: CDR1 MDHEN, CDR2 SYDVKM. The CDR3 protein is CASSYSKYEQYF. In nucleotides, the CDR3 is TGTGCCAGCAGTTATTCTAAGTACGAGCAGTACTTC.